One sample yielded the 11 T cell receptor beta chains listed below, sequenced in a study of blood T cell repertoires in COVID-19. Measured with immunoSEQ multiplex PCR; TCRdb has only the in-frame clones, and not every one. The table shows tens of thousands of clones, with 82% occurring only once. Sample: peripheral blood. Every receptor here comes from a woman aged 80 or older with acute or convalescent COVID-19.

This clone has a single count. The chain employs TRBV12-3 or TRBV12-4 and TRBJ2-7; 7 nucleotides match TRBD2. Unmatched junction bases numbered 2, after V lost 2 bases and J lost 7 bases. The CDR3 spans 12 residues. This chain's CDR3 is CASSLFGGEQYF. The CDR3 DNA follows: TGTGCCAGCAGTTTATTCGGGGGGGAGCAGTACTTC.

At least ten counts were recorded for this clone. The genes are TRBV19 and TRBJ1-1; 7 bases are a match to TRBD1. After removal of 0 bases from V and 6 bases from J, the junction contained 1 base not matched to a gene. Germline V gene data show CDR1 as LNHDA and CDR2 as SQIVND (reference sequence). The CDR3 has 13 amino acids. CDR3 sequence (DNA): TGTGCCAGTAGTATAGACAGGGGGGCTGAAGCTTTCTTT. It encodes CASSIDRGAEAFF.

In its sample, this clone was seen a few times. The chain is built from TRBV10-1 and TRBJ1-2; a weak D match, TRBD1 (6 bases). Trimming pared 2 bases from V and 5 bases from J, leaving 15 bases between. The CDR3 consists of 15 residues. CDR1 and CDR2 (germline): WNHNN, SYGVQD (reference sequence). CDR3 DNA: TGCGCCAGCAGTGAGGAAGCAGGGGCAGGTTATGGCTACACCTTC. This codes for CASSEEAGAGYGYTF.

V gene TRBV6-5 combines with J gene TRBJ1-6; 8 bases align to TRBD1. CDR1 MNHEY and CDR2 SVGAGI come from the germline V gene. This CDR3 region has 15 residues. The V gene end was trimmed by 6 bases and the J gene end by 7 bases; junction bases not matched to a gene: 8. The CDR3 loop is CASRVDRGWNSPLHF. The CDR3 nucleotides read TGTGCCAGCAGAGTAGACAGGGGTTGGAATTCACCCCTCCACTTT.

There are a few counts of this clone. The rearrangement links TRBV3-1 (or the pseudogene TRBV3-2) to TRBJ1-4, with 7 bases aligning to TRBD1. V was pared by 2 bases and J by 10 bases, with 10 bases of the junction left unmatched. Germline CDR1 is LGHDT and CDR2 is YNNKEL (reference sequence). This CDR3 region has 15 residues. As DNA, the CDR3 is TGTGCCAGCAGCCAAACCAGGGGGACGGTTGGAAAACTGTTTTTT. It specifies CASSQTRGTVGKLFF.

The chain recombines TRBV3-1 (or the pseudogene TRBV3-2) with TRBJ1-1, with 8 bases aligning to TRBD1. The germline gives CDR1 LGHDT, CDR2 YNNKEL (reference sequence). J was trimmed by 4 bases and V by 6 bases; bases with no gene match: 13. CDR3 length: 16 residues. CDR3 in amino acids: CASRRNAGGAGTEAFF. In DNA form, the CDR3 reads TGTGCCAGCAGACGTAATGCAGGGGGCGCGGGCACTGAAGCTTTCTTT.

The chain is built from TRBV28 and TRBJ2-3; 8 bases agree with TRBD2. CDR3 length: 14 amino acids. The V and J ends lost 8 bases and 5 bases, in that order; junction bases with no gene match: 9. Germline V gene data show CDR1 as MDHEN and CDR2 as SYDVKM. CDR3 in amino acids: CASAGREDGDTQYF. In nucleotides, the CDR3 is TGTGCCAGCGCGGGGCGGGAGGATGGAGATACGCAGTATTTT.

V and J are TRBV28 and TRBJ2-3; D is perhaps TRBD2 (5 bases). Trimming shortened V by 3 bases and J by 7 bases, and 26 bases separated the two germline ends. The germline V gene has CDR1 MDHEN and CDR2 SYDVKM. The CDR3 length is 18 residues. CDR3 in DNA: TGTGCCAGCAGTTTCTTTTCGAGGGTTGTTCACGGGATTAATACGCAGTATTTT. Amino acid sequence: CASSFFSRVVHGINTQYF.

The chain is built from TRBV11-2 and TRBJ1-4; D might be TRBD1 (5 bases). CDR3 length: 14 amino acids. Germline CDR1 and CDR2: SGHAT and FQNNGV. The V gene lost 6 bases and the J gene lost 2 bases, with 10 bases spanning the gap. This chain's CDR3 is CASRTGTTNEKLFF. CDR3 nucleotide sequence: TGTGCCAGCAGAACAGGAACCACTAATGAAAAACTGTTTTTT.

This clone was seen only once. This chain joins TRBV5-4 and TRBJ2-5; 9 bases are a match to TRBD2. J lost 5 bases, V lost 4 bases, and 12 bases had no gene match. The CDR3 sequence is 16 residues long. The germline V gene encodes CDR1 SGHNT and CDR2 YYREEE (reference sequence). The CDR3: CASSPQAGGPWETQYF. The DNA for the CDR3 is TGTGCCAGCAGCCCTCAGGCGGGAGGGCCGTGGGAGACCCAGTACTTC.

This rearrangement joins TRBV7-9 to TRBJ2-7; D is unresolved. Germline CDR1 and CDR2: SEHNR and FQNEAQ (reference sequence). The CDR3 sequence is 16 residues long. The V end was cut by 2 bases, the J end by 1 base, with 15 bases between. The CDR3 coding sequence is TGTGCCAGCAGCTTACCCCCCGACACTCTTTCCTACGAGCAGTACTTC. Amino acids: CASSLPPDTLSYEQYF.